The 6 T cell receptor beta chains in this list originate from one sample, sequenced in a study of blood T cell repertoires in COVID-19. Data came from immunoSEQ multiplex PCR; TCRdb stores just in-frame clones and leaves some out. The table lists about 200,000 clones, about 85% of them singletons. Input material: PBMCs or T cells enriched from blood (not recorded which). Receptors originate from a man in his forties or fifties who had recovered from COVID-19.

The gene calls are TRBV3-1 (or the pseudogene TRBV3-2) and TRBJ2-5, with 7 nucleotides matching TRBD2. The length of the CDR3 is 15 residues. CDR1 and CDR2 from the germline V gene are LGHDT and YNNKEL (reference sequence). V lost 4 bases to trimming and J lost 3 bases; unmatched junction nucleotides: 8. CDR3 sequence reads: CASSRAELAKETQYF. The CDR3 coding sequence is TGTGCCAGCAGCCGAGCAGAACTAGCGAAAGAGACCCAGTACTTC.

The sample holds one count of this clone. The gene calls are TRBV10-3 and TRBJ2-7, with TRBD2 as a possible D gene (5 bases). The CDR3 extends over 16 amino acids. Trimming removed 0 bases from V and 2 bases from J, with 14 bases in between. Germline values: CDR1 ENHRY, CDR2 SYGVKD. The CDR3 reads CAISESMDSTTYEQYF. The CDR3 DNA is TGTGCCATCAGTGAGTCCATGGACTCGACTACCTACGAGCAGTACTTC.

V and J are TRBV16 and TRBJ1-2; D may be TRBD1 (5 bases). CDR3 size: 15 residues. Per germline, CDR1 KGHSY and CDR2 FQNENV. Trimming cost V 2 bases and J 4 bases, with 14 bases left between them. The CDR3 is CASSQRGADPYGYTF. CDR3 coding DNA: TGTGCCAGCAGCCAAAGGGGTGCAGACCCCTATGGCTACACCTTC.

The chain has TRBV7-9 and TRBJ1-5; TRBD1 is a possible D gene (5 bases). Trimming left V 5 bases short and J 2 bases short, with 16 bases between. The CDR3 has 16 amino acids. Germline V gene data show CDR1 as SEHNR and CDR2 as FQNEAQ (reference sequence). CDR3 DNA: TGTGCCAGCAGCGATGTGACGACGGGGGGCAATCAGCCCCAGCATTTT. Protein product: CASSDVTTGGNQPQHF.

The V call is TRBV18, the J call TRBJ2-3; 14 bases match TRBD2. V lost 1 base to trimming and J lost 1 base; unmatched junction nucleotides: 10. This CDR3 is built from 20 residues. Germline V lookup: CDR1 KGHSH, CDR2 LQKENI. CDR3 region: CASSPLPGLAGEVGTDTQYF. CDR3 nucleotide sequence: TGTGCCAGCTCACCACTCCCGGGACTAGCGGGAGAGGTGGGCACAGATACGCAGTATTTT. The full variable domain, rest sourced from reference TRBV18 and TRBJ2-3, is NAGVMQNPRHLVRRRGQEARLRCSPMKGHSHVYWYRQLPEEGLKFMVYLQKENIIDESGMPKERFSAEFPKEGPSILRIQQVVRGDSAAYFCASSPLPGLAGEVGTDTQYFGPGTRLTVL.

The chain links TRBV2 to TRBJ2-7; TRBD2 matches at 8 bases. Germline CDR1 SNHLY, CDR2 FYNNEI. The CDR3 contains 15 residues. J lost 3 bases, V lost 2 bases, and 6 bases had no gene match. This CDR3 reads CASSETSGYHYEQYF. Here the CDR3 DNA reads TGTGCCAGCAGTGAAACTAGCGGATACCACTACGAGCAGTACTTC.